These 15 T cell receptor beta chains originate from one sample sequenced in a study of cytomegalovirus exposure and HLA in healthy donors. Use of 60 Vbeta and 13 Jbeta primers characterized the PCR. Using immunoSEQ multiplex PCR, the repertoire was profiled, and TCRdb retains in-frame clones only, with some absent. The sample carries tens of thousands of clones, over 75% recorded once. The sample comprised PBMCs. The receptors were gathered from a man in his forties or fifties in good health and CMV-seronegative.

This chain uses TRBV6-1 with TRBJ2-5; 7 bases fit TRBD2. Looked up from germline, CDR1 is MNHNS and CDR2 is SASEGT. There are 14 residues in the CDR3. V trimming: 5 bases; J trimming: 0 bases; junction bases outside the gene matches: 3. The CDR3 region has the DNA TGTGCCAGCAGTCCCGGGGGGTACCAAGAGACCCAGTACTTC. Its translation: CASSPGGYQETQYF.

The gene calls are TRBV21-1 and TRBJ2-3; the table calls TRBD2, which could not be checked here. TRBV21-1 is recorded as a pseudogene. There are 16 residues in the CDR3. The chain's CDR3 is CASRPQAGGRTDTQYF. The CDR3 DNA reads as TGTGCCAGCAGACCCCAGGCGGGAGGCCGCACAGATACGCAGTATTTT.

The chain carries TRBV18 and TRBJ1-2, with TRBD1 matching over 7 bases. Losses at the gene ends were 6 bases for V and 8 bases for J; bases not matched to a gene: 21. The length of the CDR3 is 17 residues. In germline, CDR1 is KGHSH, CDR2 LQKENI. The CDR3 loop is CASSVSGDRVTGRGYTF. The CDR3 DNA follows: TGTGCCAGCTCCGTCTCGGGAGACAGGGTCACGGGGAGAGGCTACACCTTC.

The chain recombines TRBV2 with TRBJ1-3; 8 positions match TRBD1. With V trimmed by 7 bases and J by 3 bases, 5 bases remained unmatched. Germline CDR1 reads SNHLY; CDR2 reads FYNNEI. There are 14 residues in the CDR3. CDR3 in DNA: TGTGCCAGCACCGTGGACAGGGTTGGAAACACCATATATTTT. Its protein is CASTVDRVGNTIYF. The complete variable domain, with remaining parts taken from reference TRBV2 and TRBJ1-3, reads EPEVTQTPSHQVTQMGQEVILRCVPISNHLYFYWYRQILGQKVEFLVSFYNNEISEKSEIFDDQFSVERPDGSNFTLKIRSTKLEDSAMYFCASTVDRVGNTIYFGEGSWLTVV.

The rearrangement joins TRBV7-2 to TRBJ1-5; D is unclear. Trimming took 1 base from V and 0 from J, leaving 10 bases between them. The CDR3 sequence is 16 residues long. Germline V lookup: CDR1 SGHTA, CDR2 FQGNSA. CDR3 nucleotide sequence: TGTGCCAGCAGCTTAGTTAGCAGTAATAGCAATCAGCCCCAGCATTTT. Translation gives CASSLVSSNSNQPQHF.

V usage is TRBV28 and J usage is TRBJ1-1; 7 bases map to TRBD1. V lost 6 bases, J lost 0 bases, and 7 bases stayed unmatched. CDR3 length equals 15 residues. CDR1 is MDHEN and CDR2 is SYDVKM in the germline V gene. The CDR3 DNA reads as TGTGCCAGCAGGAGAATCGGACAGGTGAACACTGAAGCTTTCTTT. This gives the protein CASRRIGQVNTEAFF.

J is TRBJ1-5 and V is TRBV27; possible D gene TRBD1, 5 bases. CDR1 is MNHEY, CDR2 SMNVEV, per germline (reference sequence). The CDR3 consists of 15 residues. Trimming left V 8 bases short and J 1 base short, with 15 bases between. CDR3 loop: CASGPRALSNQPQHF. The CDR3, as DNA: TGTGCCAGCGGCCCCAGGGCACTAAGCAATCAGCCCCAGCATTTT.

The chain carries TRBV7-2 and TRBJ2-3, with 7 bases matching TRBD1. The CDR3 spans 14 residues. In germline, CDR1 is SGHTA, CDR2 FQGNSA. The V gene end was trimmed by 3 bases and the J gene end by 4 bases; junction bases not matched to a gene: 4. Here the CDR3 reads CASSFRTGSDTQYF. Written as DNA, the CDR3 is TGTGCCAGCAGCTTCCGGACAGGCTCAGATACGCAGTATTTT.

The V call is TRBV7-6, the J call TRBJ2-1; 15 bases match TRBD2. There are 17 residues in the CDR3. The germline V gene has CDR1 SGHVS and CDR2 FNYEAQ. V gave up 4 bases and J gave up 7 bases; unmatched junction bases: 8. CDR3 DNA: TGTGCCAGCAGCTCCCGGACTAGCGGGGGGGCCGGGAATGAGCAGTTCTTC. The encoded protein is CASSSRTSGGAGNEQFF. Together with reference TRBV7-6 and TRBJ2-1, the CDR3 gives the full variable domain: GAGVSQSPRYKVTKRGQDVALRCDPISGHVSLYWYRQALGQGPEFLTYFNYEAQQDKSGLPNDRFSAERPEGSISTLTIQRTEQRDSAMYRCASSSRTSGGAGNEQFFGPGTRLTVL.

The chain joins TRBV4-2 to TRBJ2-1, with 7 bases fitting TRBD2. V was clipped by 1 base and J by 2 bases; unmatched bases: 8. Germline values: CDR1 LGHNA, CDR2 YNFKEQ. CDR3 length equals 17 residues. DNA for the CDR3: TGTGCCAGCAGCCAAGGCGCGACGGGAGGACCCTACAATGAGCAGTTCTTC. This gives the protein CASSQGATGGPYNEQFF.

The chain has TRBV7-2 and TRBJ1-2; tentative D call: TRBD1 (6 bases). This CDR3 region has 16 residues. Germline CDR1 and CDR2: SGHTA and FQGNSA. Trimming stripped 2 bases from V and 4 bases from J, with 17 bases between. CDR3 protein: CASSLTGGQGSYGYTF. The CDR3 coding sequence is TGTGCCAGCAGCTTAACGGGGGGCCAGGGATCCTATGGCTACACCTTC.

This rearrangement joins TRBV11-3 to TRBJ2-2; the match to TRBD2 covers 7 bases. Germline CDR1 reads SGHNT; CDR2 reads YENEEA. V shed 5 bases and J 1 base; nucleotides not matched to a gene: 4. The CDR3 contains 15 residues. The CDR3 DNA reads as TGTGCCAGCAGCCACCCGGGGGGGAACACCGGGGAGCTGTTTTTT. Its translation: CASSHPGGNTGELFF. The variable domain in full, completed from reference TRBV11-3 and TRBJ2-2, reads EAGVVQSPRYKIIEKKQPVAFWCNPISGHNTLYWYLQNLGQGPELLIRYENEEAVDDSQLPKDRFSAERLKGVDSTLKIQPAELGDSAVYLCASSHPGGNTGELFFGEGSRLTVL.

The gene calls are TRBV5-4 and TRBJ1-6; the match to TRBD1 covers 7 bases. Germline V gene data show CDR1 as SGHNT and CDR2 as YYREEE (reference sequence). V lost 3 bases to trimming and J lost 1 base; unmatched junction nucleotides: 7. The length of the CDR3 is 17 residues. CDR3 amino acids: CASSSGQLNSYNSPLHF. The DNA for the CDR3 is TGTGCCAGCAGCTCGGGACAGCTGAATTCCTATAATTCACCCCTCCACTTT.

V gene TRBV19 combines with J gene TRBJ1-2; a weak D match, TRBD1 (6 bases). Germline loops: CDR1 LNHDA, CDR2 SQIVND (reference sequence). The CDR3 loop spans 15 amino acids. V lost 5 bases to trimming and J lost 4 bases, with 17 bases between them. The CDR3 is CASSLRTDLAYGYTF. The CDR3 DNA reads as TGTGCCAGTAGTCTCCGGACAGACTTAGCCTATGGCTACACCTTC.

CDR3 residues: CASSPGSGGPLADTQYF. Here the CDR3 DNA reads TGTGCCAGTAGCCCCGGGTCGGGAGGGCCTCTTGCAGATACGCAGTATTTT. J is TRBJ2-3 and V is TRBV19; 8 bases are shared with TRBD2. The V gene end was trimmed by 6 bases and the J gene end by 4 bases; junction bases not matched to a gene: 15. The CDR3 has 17 amino acids. Germline CDR1 LNHDA, CDR2 SQIVND (reference sequence). Filled out from reference TRBV19 and TRBJ2-3, the complete variable domain reads DGGITQSPKYLFRKEGQNVTLSCEQNLNHDAMYWYRQDPGQGLRLIYYSQIVNDFQKGDIAEGYSVSREKKESFPLTVTSAQKNPTAFYLCASSPGSGGPLADTQYFGPGTRLTVL.